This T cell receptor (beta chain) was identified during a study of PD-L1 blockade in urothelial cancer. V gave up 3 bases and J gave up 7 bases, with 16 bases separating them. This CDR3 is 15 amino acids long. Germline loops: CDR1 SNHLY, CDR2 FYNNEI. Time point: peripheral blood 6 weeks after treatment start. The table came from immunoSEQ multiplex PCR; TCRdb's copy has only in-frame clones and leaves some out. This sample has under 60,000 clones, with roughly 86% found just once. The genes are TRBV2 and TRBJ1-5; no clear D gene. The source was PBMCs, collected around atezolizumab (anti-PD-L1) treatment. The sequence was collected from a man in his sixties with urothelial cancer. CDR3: CASSEEVGFGQPQHF. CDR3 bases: TGTGCCAGCAGTGAGGAGGTCGGTTTCGGGCAGCCCCAGCATTTT.